This paragraph reports one TCR beta chain. There is no known antigen for this receptor. Base qualities are not provided; no much larger clone lies one nucleotide away. The sequencing machine was an Illumina HiSeq 2500. Quantitative 5'-RACE with molecular barcodes was used to prepare TCR beta libraries. As for the original processing: A new computational method, built on a probabilistic model of VDJ rearrangement, was used to identify disease-linked TCR variants. TCRdb handled the public reads itself, with Q25 trimming in fastp and clone calling in MiXCR, and kept productive beta chains. Entries are consolidated by CDR3 protein sequence, retaining the most common genes and DNA. In this record, the V and J calls reflect TCRdb's handling and not the investigators' own analysis. The sample table contains under 450,000 distinct CDR3 sequences; only one count was recorded for roughly 17% of them. The biggest ten clones account for over 1% of the sample.

This record belongs to a study of CD8 T cells in ankylosing spondylitis (dated by TCRdb to about 2017). As for the study more broadly: To find TCR variants linked to disease, the study profiled T cell receptor beta repertoires in ankylosing spondylitis patients and healthy donors. The full study cohort was made up of under 30 ankylosing spondylitis patients and about a hundred healthy donors. Peripheral blood was sampled, and synovial fluid was additionally collected from ankylosing spondylitis patients.

Points the paper makes about the study in general: The disease-linked clones showed a CD8+ phenotype and occurred at relatively low frequencies in peripheral blood. A TCR beta motif made up of under ten highly homologous amino acid variants appeared to be characteristic of blood from ankylosing spondylitis patients. The disease-linked clones were reported to be significantly enriched in matched synovial fluid samples from ankylosing spondylitis patients. Some TCR beta motif variants had previously been reported in synovial fluid and blood of reactive arthritis patients, which suggested common disease-initiation mechanisms.

Trimming costs V 6 bases and J 4 bases, and their ends lie 10 bases apart. The CDR3 covers 11 residues, taking in both the cysteine and the phenylalanine. Only the CDR3 part of the read is kept: 33 bases, read in frame from the first base. The germline V gene (reference sequence) sets CDR1 to DFQATT and CDR2 to SNEGSKA. Rearrangement joined TRBV20-1 to TRBJ2-7; the D gene may be TRBD1 or TRBD2, since each aligns over 5 bases. The sequence derives from a male donor with ankylosing spondylitis. The sequencing input was blood, either unsorted or a sorted T cell fraction (not recorded which). The DNA sequence is given as TGCAGTGCCTGGGACGTTTACGAGCAGTACTTC. Its protein reads: CSAWDVYEQYF.